Listed here are 29 T cell receptor beta chains from one sample, sequenced in a study of sequential checkpoint blockade in melanoma. The treatment is: randomized to nivolumab then ipilimumab (arm A) or the reverse (arm B). Measured with immunoSEQ multiplex PCR; TCRdb has only the in-frame clones, and not every one. The data show about 25,000 clones, with more than 60% seen just once and 22% held by the top ten. The sequences come from CD8+ T cells sorted from blood (inferred from file names), collected from a patient given nivolumab and ipilimumab in sequence. These receptors originate from a human donor with melanoma.

J is TRBJ2-1 and V is TRBV4-3, with D possibly TRBD1 on 6 matching bases. The CDR3 is 16 residues long. Trimming stripped 3 bases from V and 0 bases from J, with 12 bases between. Looked up from germline, CDR1 is LGHNA and CDR2 is YSLEER. The CDR3 sequence: CASSHARDNSYNEQFF. The CDR3, as DNA: TGCGCCAGCAGCCACGCAAGGGACAACTCCTACAATGAGCAGTTCTTC.

The chain carries TRBV9 and TRBJ1-5; 10 bases are shared with TRBD1. The junction had 2 bases not matched to a gene; V was cut back by 3 bases and J by 2 bases. The CDR3 spans 15 residues. Looked up from germline, CDR1 is SGDLS and CDR2 is YYNGEE. Here the CDR3 DNA reads TGTGCCAGCAGCGATGGACAGGGGGGCAATCAGCCCCAGCATTTT. This encodes CASSDGQGGNQPQHF.

This chain connects TRBV29-1 to TRBJ1-2, with D possibly TRBD1 on 5 matching bases. The CDR3 has 16 amino acids. Trimming took 4 bases from V and 4 from J, leaving 22 bases between them. Germline V gives CDR1 SQVTM, CDR2 ANQGSEA. DNA for the CDR3: TGCAGCGTTGTTGATACGCCCCAGGGAAGACTCTATGGCTACACCTTC. It is translated as CSVVDTPQGRLYGYTF.

The CDR3 sequence: CASRPGWREQYF. CDR3 DNA sequence: TGTGCCAGCAGGCCAGGGTGGCGCGAGCAGTACTTC. The chain uses TRBV28 and TRBJ2-7; maybe TRBD1 (5 bases). Looked up from germline, CDR1 is MDHEN and CDR2 is SYDVKM. Between the trimmed V and J ends, which lost 6 bases and 6 bases, there was a span of 12 bases. CDR3 size: 12 residues.

This clone was seen only once. CDR3 DNA sequence: TGTGCCATCTCAGCGGGGGCCTACAATGAGCAGTTCTTC. Translated, it gives CAISAGAYNEQFF. The chain is built from TRBV19 and TRBJ2-1; TRBD2 matches at 8 bases. J lost 2 bases, V lost 10 bases, and 4 bases had no gene match. The CDR3 totals 13 residues. Germline values: CDR1 LNHDA, CDR2 SQIVND (reference sequence).

This chain uses TRBV2 with TRBJ1-3; the D is unclear. Germline lookup yields CDR1 SNHLY and CDR2 FYNNEI. The CDR3 spans 15 residues. V lost 0 bases to trimming and J lost 3 bases, with 9 bases between them. CDR3 nucleotide sequence: TGTGCCAGCAGTGAAGCCCCCGGGAATGGAAACACCATATATTTT. As protein: CASSEAPGNGNTIYF.

The rearrangement uses TRBV27 and TRBJ1-2, with TRBD1 matching over 8 bases. This CDR3 contains 14 residues. The germline gives CDR1 MNHEY, CDR2 SMNVEV (reference sequence). The V gene end was trimmed by 5 bases and the J gene end by 8 bases; junction bases not matched to a gene: 10. The CDR3, as DNA: TGTGCCAGCAGTGCCAAAGGACAGGGCAACGGCTACACCTTC. Its translation: CASSAKGQGNGYTF.

This chain links TRBV7-3 with TRBJ2-2; TRBD2 agrees at 8 bases. After removal of 2 bases from V and 6 bases from J, the junction contained 5 bases not matched to a gene. This CDR3 comprises 15 residues. Germline V gene data show CDR1 as SGHTA and CDR2 as FQGTGA. CDR3 amino acids: CASSLRGGPAGELFF. In DNA, the CDR3 is TGTGCCAGCAGCTTACGGGGGGGGCCGGCCGGGGAGCTGTTTTTT.

The chain uses TRBV4-3 and TRBJ2-2, with TRBD2 as a possible D gene (5 bases). The CDR3 is 17 residues long. Germline V gene data show CDR1 as LGHNA and CDR2 as YSLEER. V shed 1 base and J shed 8 bases, with 20 bases lying between them. The CDR3 DNA reads as TGCGCCAGCAGCCAAGGTTGGAGCGGAGCCCGTGGAGGGGAGCTGTTTTTT. It yields the protein CASSQGWSGARGGELFF.

By share of the sample, this clone is medium-sized. CDR3 sequence reads: CASRERTPYYKPETQYF. The CDR3 DNA sequence: TGTGCCAGCAGGGAGAGAACCCCTTACTATAAACCGGAGACCCAGTACTTC. The V and J genes are TRBV2 and TRBJ2-5; D ambiguous. The V gene lost 6 bases and the J gene lost 5 bases, with 25 bases spanning the gap. This CDR3 spans 17 amino acids. Looked up from germline, CDR1 is SNHLY and CDR2 is FYNNEI.

This chain links TRBV19 with TRBJ2-4, with TRBD2 as a possible D gene (7 bases). The germline CDR1 and CDR2 sequences are LNHDA and SQIVND (reference sequence). Trimming removed 3 bases at V and 7 bases at J, with 16 bases between. The CDR3 loop spans 15 amino acids. Written as DNA, the CDR3 is TGTGCCAGTAGTATGGGGGGGCAGATCAGCAACATTCAGTACTTC. It codes for CASSMGGQISNIQYF.

The V gene is TRBV9, the J gene TRBJ1-1; unclear D gene. There are 14 residues in the CDR3. The germline V and J ends were trimmed by 3 bases and 0 bases, with 9 bases remaining between them. Germline CDR1 reads SGDLS; CDR2 reads YYNGEE. The CDR3 protein is CASSAGNVNTEAFF. The CDR3 region has the DNA TGTGCCAGCAGCGCCGGGAACGTGAACACTGAAGCTTTCTTT. Full variable domain (outside the CDR3, taken from reference TRBV9 and TRBJ1-1): DSGVTQTPKHLITATGQRVTLRCSPRSGDLSVYWYQQSLDQGLQFLIQYYNGEERAKGNILERFSAQQFPDLHSELNLSSLELGDSALYFCASSAGNVNTEAFFGQGTRLTVV.

A single count supports this clone. The gene calls are TRBV19 and TRBJ1-5; D unresolved. The CDR3 is made up of 13 amino acids. V was cut by 0 bases and J by 7 bases, with 7 bases left in between. Germline loops: CDR1 LNHDA, CDR2 SQIVND (reference sequence). The CDR3 DNA is TGTGCCAGTAGTATAGATGCGAAACAGCCCCAGCATTTT. Its protein product is CASSIDAKQPQHF.

CDR3 sequence: CASSSNQGEITSYEQYF. Written as DNA, the CDR3 is TGTGCCAGCAGCTCCAACCAGGGGGAAATTACTTCCTACGAGCAGTACTTC. The chain links TRBV5-6 to TRBJ2-7; the match to TRBD1 covers 7 bases. The germline V gene encodes CDR1 SGHDT and CDR2 YYEEEE. V gave up 3 bases and J gave up 1 base; unmatched junction bases: 13. This CDR3 has 17 residues.

The chain is built from TRBV2 and TRBJ2-7, with D perhaps matching TRBD1 (6 bases). The CDR3 sequence is 14 residues long. Per the germline V gene, CDR1 is SNHLY and CDR2 is FYNNEI. The V end was cut by 3 bases, the J end by 3 bases, with 12 bases between. The CDR3 loop is CASSDWQGIYEQYF. The DNA of the CDR3 is TGTGCCAGCAGTGACTGGCAGGGGATCTACGAGCAGTACTTC. Filled out from reference TRBV2 and TRBJ2-7, the complete variable domain reads EPEVTQTPSHQVTQMGQEVILRCVPISNHLYFYWYRQILGQKVEFLVSFYNNEISEKSEIFDDQFSVERPDGSNFTLKIRSTKLEDSAMYFCASSDWQGIYEQYFGPGTRLTVT.

The chain recombines TRBV11-3 with TRBJ2-2; weak D call: TRBD1 (6 bases). CDR1 is SGHNT, CDR2 YENEEA, per germline. The CDR3 runs to 15 residues. Trimming removed 4 bases from V and 2 bases from J, with 11 bases in between. CDR3 in DNA: TGTGCCAGCAGCTCCGGGACAATAAACACCGGGGAGCTGTTTTTT. Translated: CASSSGTINTGELFF.

The chain recombines TRBV5-5 with TRBJ2-7; 7 bases are shared with TRBD1. CDR1 and CDR2 from the germline V gene are SGHKS and YYEKEE (reference sequence). There are 14 residues in the CDR3. The V and J ends lost 4 bases and 3 bases, in that order; junction bases with no gene match: 7. For the CDR3, the DNA is TGTGCCAGCAGCCAAGGGGGCCAAAGCTACGAGCAGTACTTC. It encodes CASSQGGQSYEQYF. The full variable domain, its missing parts supplied by reference TRBV5-5 and TRBJ2-7, is DAGVTQSPTHLIKTRGQQVTLRCSPISGHKSVSWYQQVLGQGPQFIFQYYEKEERGRGNFPDRFSARQFPNYSSELNVNALLLGDSALYLCASSQGGQSYEQYFGPGTRLTVT.

This clone was detected once. The chain employs TRBV18 and TRBJ2-7; 15 bases are a match to TRBD2. V trimming: 1 base; J trimming: 2 bases; junction bases outside the gene matches: 6. CDR1 KGHSH and CDR2 LQKENI come from the germline V gene. The CDR3 is made up of 18 amino acids. CDR3 sequence: CASSPRTSGGASTYEQYF. CDR3 bases: TGTGCCAGCTCACCACGGACTAGCGGGGGGGCGAGTACCTACGAGCAGTACTTC.

This clone was seen only a few times. The chain links TRBV9 to TRBJ2-1; 8 bases map to TRBD2. Unmatched junction bases numbered 8, after V lost 4 bases and J lost 5 bases. Germline CDR1 reads SGDLS; CDR2 reads YYNGEE. This CDR3 comprises 15 residues. CDR3 protein: CASSPGLAANNEQFF. CDR3 DNA sequence: TGTGCCAGCAGCCCTGGACTAGCAGCTAACAATGAGCAGTTCTTC.

This chain joins TRBV6-5 and TRBJ2-2; D gene ambiguous. Trimming removed 6 bases from V and 2 bases from J, with 10 bases in between. Germline V gene sequence: CDR1 MNHEY, CDR2 SVGAGI. The CDR3 is made up of 14 amino acids. CDR3: CASRGWVNTGELFF. For the CDR3, the DNA is TGTGCCAGCAGGGGCTGGGTCAACACCGGGGAGCTGTTTTTT.

The rearrangement uses TRBV9 and TRBJ1-1; 8 bases fit TRBD1. The CDR3 loop spans 14 amino acids. The junction had 5 bases not matched to a gene; V was cut back by 3 bases and J by 4 bases. Germline CDR1 reads SGDLS; CDR2 reads YYNGEE. CDR3 in amino acids: CASSETGEGTEAFF. The CDR3 DNA reads TGTGCCAGCAGCGAGACAGGGGAGGGCACTGAAGCTTTCTTT.

This rearrangement joins TRBV7-3 to TRBJ2-7; tentative D call: TRBD2 (6 bases). With 4 bases removed from V and 0 bases from J, the gap between germline ends came to 13 bases. The CDR3 has 15 residues. CDR1 is SGHTA and CDR2 is FQGTGA in the germline V gene. The CDR3 protein is CASSSGFSGSYEQYF. As DNA, the CDR3 is TGTGCCAGCAGCTCGGGGTTTAGCGGCTCCTACGAGCAGTACTTC.

The rearrangement joins TRBV6-4 to TRBJ1-2; 7 nucleotides align to TRBD1. V lost 4 bases to trimming and J lost 2 bases; unmatched junction nucleotides: 10. This CDR3 comprises 16 residues. Germline V gene data show CDR1 as MRHNA and CDR2 as SNTAGT. The CDR3 coding sequence is TGTGCCAGCAGTGCATCCGGGACAGCGGTGAACTATGGCTACACCTTC. Amino acids: CASSASGTAVNYGYTF.

This chain connects TRBV11-2 to TRBJ2-1, with 7 bases that match TRBD2. From germline, CDR1 is SGHAT and CDR2 FQNNGV. The length of the CDR3 is 15 residues. V was clipped by 1 base and J by 4 bases; unmatched bases: 4. The CDR3 loop is CASSLGRGRYNEQFF. CDR3 DNA sequence: TGTGCCAGCAGCTTAGGGCGGGGGAGATACAATGAGCAGTTCTTC.

The chain recombines TRBV6-4 with TRBJ1-3, with unresolved D. This CDR3 region has 14 residues. Germline CDR1 and CDR2: MRHNA and SNTAGT. V was clipped by 6 bases and J by 2 bases, with 11 bases between them. This chain's CDR3 is CASRRERAGNTIYF. CDR3 in DNA: TGTGCCAGCAGGAGGGAGAGGGCTGGAAACACCATATATTTT.

The rearrangement joins TRBV29-1 to TRBJ2-5, with D possibly being TRBD1 (7 bases). The CDR3 extends over 12 amino acids. V was clipped by 6 bases and J by 4 bases, with 12 bases between them. In germline, CDR1 is SQVTM, CDR2 ANQGSEA. The CDR3 reads CSVLQGGETQYF. In DNA, the CDR3 is TGCAGCGTCCTCCAGGGGGGAGAGACCCAGTACTTC.

This chain connects TRBV4-3 to TRBJ1-2, with D perhaps TRBD1 (5 bases). V dropped 0 bases and J dropped 5 bases, with 19 bases sitting between them. CDR3 length equals 17 residues. CDR1 is LGHNA, CDR2 YSLEER, per germline. CDR3 loop: CASSQEADSLGTYGYTF. The CDR3 region has the DNA TGCGCCAGCAGCCAAGAGGCGGACTCCTTAGGGACTTATGGCTACACCTTC.

The chain combines TRBV5-1 with TRBJ1-2; D not certain. This CDR3 is built from 15 residues. Trimming cost V 0 bases and J 2 bases, with 11 bases left between them. Per germline, CDR1 SGHRS and CDR2 YFSETQ. In DNA, the CDR3 is TGCGCCAGCAGCTTGGTGGACTCTTCCAACTATGGCTACACCTTC. Amino acids: CASSLVDSSNYGYTF.

The chain couples TRBV9 to TRBJ1-2; D unresolved. V was pared by 7 bases and J by 7 bases, with 11 bases between. The CDR3 has 11 amino acids. Germline CDR1 SGDLS, CDR2 YYNGEE. The CDR3 nucleotides read TGTGCCAGCCGGGATAGGGTTGGCTACACCTTC. Amino acid sequence: CASRDRVGYTF.